This entry lists 12 T cell receptor beta chains sequenced from one sample in a study of blood T cell repertoires in COVID-19. The assay was immunoSEQ multiplex PCR, and TCRdb's table has in-frame clones only and misses some. The sample gives tens of thousands of clones, 88% of which show up once; approximately 6.4% is in the top ten. The sequenced sample was peripheral blood. These TCRs come from a woman aged 70 to 79 with acute or convalescent COVID-19.

The sample holds a few counts of this clone. V is TRBV20-1 and J is TRBJ2-3, with 16 bases identical to TRBD2. The CDR3 sequence is 19 residues long. J lost 4 bases, V lost 3 bases, and 13 bases had no gene match. Germline V gene lookup returns CDR1 DFQATT and CDR2 SNEGSKA (reference sequence). CDR3 in amino acids: CSASASLTGLAGGPDTQYF. CDR3 in DNA: TGCAGTGCTAGTGCCTCCCTGACGGGACTAGCGGGAGGGCCAGATACGCAGTATTTT.

The chain joins TRBV18 to TRBJ1-2, with 7 bases matching TRBD1. Trimming took 3 bases from V and 8 from J; bases not matched to a gene: 6. The CDR3 spans 13 residues. CDR1 and CDR2 (germline): KGHSH, LQKENI. CDR3 nucleotides: TGTGCCAGCTCACCGGCAGGGGGAATAGGCTACACCTTC. Translation: CASSPAGGIGYTF.

CDR3 amino acids: CASSQNPLGNPSYNEQFF. In DNA, the CDR3 is TGTGCCAGCAGCCAAAATCCTCTCGGGAATCCCTCCTACAATGAGCAGTTCTTC. This chain uses TRBV4-2 with TRBJ2-1, with a tentative D call TRBD2 (5 bases). Germline CDR1 is LGHNA and CDR2 is YNFKEQ. CDR3 length: 18 amino acids. V lost 2 bases to trimming and J lost 0 bases, with 17 bases between them.

The chain joins TRBV7-8 to TRBJ2-7; D possibly corresponds to TRBD2 (5 bases). Trimming pared 3 bases from V and 5 bases from J, leaving 8 bases between. The CDR3 totals 12 residues. Germline CDR1 is SGHVS and CDR2 is FQNEAQ. CDR3 bases: TGTGCCAGCAGCTTCTGGGAGAACGAGCAGTACTTC. The encoded protein is CASSFWENEQYF.

This clone is deemed medium-sized. The chain carries TRBV25-1 and TRBJ2-1, with D possibly TRBD1 on 6 matching bases. V was cut by 3 bases and J by 9 bases, with 15 bases left in between. This CDR3 is 14 amino acids long. Looked up from germline, CDR1 is MGHDK and CDR2 is SYGVNS. CDR3 coding DNA: TGTGCCAGCAGTGAGACCTACACCAGGGGTGAGCAGTTCTTC. It translates to CASSETYTRGEQFF.

The rearrangement links TRBV19 to TRBJ2-5; 9 nucleotides align to TRBD1. This CDR3 contains 15 residues. CDR1 and CDR2 (germline): LNHDA, SQIVND (reference sequence). V dropped 1 base and J dropped 4; count of bases not matched to a gene: 4. The CDR3 sequence: CASSIGTGVGETQYF. The DNA of the CDR3 is TGTGCCAGTAGTATAGGGACAGGGGTGGGAGAGACCCAGTACTTC.

The chain is built from TRBV27 and TRBJ2-7, with D hard to call. This CDR3 has 12 amino acids. Trimming left V 5 bases short and J 5 bases short, with 10 bases between. CDR1 and CDR2 from the germline V gene are MNHEY and SMNVEV (reference sequence). The CDR3 protein is CASSGLRNEQYF. The CDR3 nucleotides are TGTGCCAGCAGTGGCTTGAGGAACGAGCAGTACTTC.

V and J are TRBV3-1 (or the pseudogene TRBV3-2) and TRBJ1-1; D not resolved. Germline loops: CDR1 LGHDT, CDR2 YNNKEL (reference sequence). Trimming took 4 bases from V and 1 from J, leaving 10 bases between them. CDR3 size: 14 residues. The CDR3, as DNA: TGTGCCAGCAGCCGTGGGCAGACGAACACTGAAGCTTTCTTT. Residues: CASSRGQTNTEAFF.

The J gene is TRBJ1-1, the V gene TRBV2; tentative D call: TRBD1 (5 bases). CDR1 is SNHLY, CDR2 FYNNEI, per germline. This CDR3 comprises 13 residues. The ends were cut back, 2 bases at V and 5 bases at J, with 9 bases in the middle. In DNA, the CDR3 is TGTGCCAGCAGTGAACAGGGCGGAACTGAAGCTTTCTTT. This sequence encodes CASSEQGGTEAFF.

With regard to this clone: The same CDR3 can be traced to other DNA sequences in this sample. This chain joins TRBV18 and TRBJ1-1; 10 bases match TRBD1. Trimming cost V 6 bases and J 5 bases; bases outside gene matches: 6. Per germline, CDR1 KGHSH and CDR2 LQKENI. The CDR3 is made up of 14 amino acids. The CDR3 region has the DNA TGTGCCAGCTCCCCTGACAGGGGGCGAACTGAAGCTTTCTTT. This sequence encodes CASSPDRGRTEAFF.

This sequence joins TRBV5-4 and TRBJ2-1, with unresolved D. Germline V gene sequence: CDR1 SGHNT, CDR2 YYREEE (reference sequence). There are 15 residues in the CDR3. Trimming left V 3 bases short and J 0 bases short, with 10 bases between. For the CDR3, the DNA is TGTGCCAGCAGCTCCGAGCTAGACTCCTACAATGAGCAGTTCTTC. This encodes CASSSELDSYNEQFF. The entire variable domain, with the rest obtained from reference TRBV5-4 and TRBJ2-1, is as follows: ETGVTQSPTHLIKTRGQQVTLRCSSQSGHNTVSWYQQALGQGPQFIFQYYREEENGRGNFPPRFSGLQFPNYSSELNVNALELDDSALYLCASSSELDSYNEQFFGPGTRLTVL.

The V and J genes are TRBV6-5 and TRBJ1-5; tentative D call: TRBD1 (5 bases). CDR1 and CDR2 (germline): MNHEY, SVGAGI. V lost 6 bases to trimming and J lost 4 bases, with 13 bases between them. The CDR3 contains 14 residues. CDR3 nucleotides: TGTGCCAGCAGCCCGTTACAGGATAATCAGCCCCAGCATTTT. This gives the protein CASSPLQDNQPQHF.